This passage covers 32 T cell receptor beta chains from one sample sequenced in a study of blood T cells in healthy people across ages. A sample-barcoded 5' primer and a J-beta primer mix were used in a second PCR of about 7 to 12 cycles. TCRdb ran MiXCR on the 5' RACE reads and lists one entry per CDR3 protein. The data show about 1.5 million distinct CDR3 sequences, roughly 43% seen once. The specimen sequenced was blood. These receptors originate from a woman between 18 and 29 years old in good health.

J is TRBJ1-5 and V is TRBV2, with D unclear. Per germline, CDR1 SNHLY and CDR2 FYNNEI. The V and J ends lost 4 bases and 5 bases respectively, with 9 bases between them. The CDR3 spans 13 residues. The CDR3 sequence: CASSGWEDQPQHF. The CDR3 nucleotides read TGTGCCAGCAGTGGCTGGGAGGATCAGCCCCAGCATTTT.

The chain joins TRBV20-1 to TRBJ2-1; 8 bases agree with TRBD2. Germline CDR1 is DFQATT and CDR2 is SNEGSKA (reference sequence). The CDR3 covers 14 residues. V lost 8 bases to trimming and J lost 7 bases; unmatched junction nucleotides: 13. The CDR3 region is CSLKISGSRNEQFF. The DNA of the CDR3 is TGCAGTCTTAAGATCAGCGGGAGTAGGAATGAGCAGTTCTTC.

This chain links TRBV6-2 or TRBV6-3 with TRBJ1-1; possible D gene TRBD1, 6 bases. CDR3 length: 15 residues. CDR1 is MNHEY and CDR2 is SVGEGT in the germline V gene. V lost 4 bases, J lost 2 bases, and 14 bases lay in between. The CDR3 region is CASSSKRGHNTEAFF. CDR3 in DNA: TGTGCCAGCAGTTCCAAAAGGGGACACAACACTGAAGCTTTCTTT.

Concerning this clonotype itself: Possible read error: a much larger clone is one base away. The V call is TRBV6-6, the J call TRBJ1-5, with D unresolved. Germline V gene lookup returns CDR1 MNHNY and CDR2 SVGAGI (reference sequence). CDR3 length: 14 residues. V was trimmed by 2 bases and J by 6 bases, leaving 11 bases between them. CDR3 in amino acids: CASSYAGTSQPQHF. In nucleotides, the CDR3 is TGTGCCAGCAGTTACGCGGGCACAAGTCAGCCCCAGCATTTT.

Note on this clonotype: At one boundary the junction diverges from the germline segment, which might be a read error. The chain is built from TRBV6-6 and TRBJ2-1; possible D gene TRBD1, 6 bases. This CDR3 is 16 amino acids long. Germline assignment: CDR1 MNHNY and CDR2 SVGAGI (reference sequence). The CDR3 loop is CASSSGTTKPYDEQFF. CDR3 nucleotides: TGTGCCAGCAGTTCCGGGACAACTAAACCCTACGATGAGCAGTTCTTC.

This clonotype has more than one count but fewer than ten. The chain employs TRBV7-2 and TRBJ1-2; D is uncertain. This CDR3 has 11 amino acids. The germline V gene encodes CDR1 SGHTA and CDR2 FQGNSA. Between the trimmed V and J ends, which lost 3 bases and 8 bases, there was a span of 7 bases. The CDR3 region is CASSFFNGYTF. The CDR3 DNA follows: TGTGCCAGCAGCTTCTTTAACGGCTACACCTTC.

V and J are TRBV6-5 and TRBJ2-1, with TRBD1 matching over 8 bases. CDR3 length equals 15 residues. Germline V gives CDR1 MNHEY, CDR2 SVGAGI. The V segment lost 2 bases and the J segment 9 bases; nucleotides outside the gene matches: 9. The CDR3 DNA is TGTGCCAGCAGTTACGGGCCAGGGGGCTCTAGTGAGCAGTTCTTC. This translates into CASSYGPGGSSEQFF.

This chain uses TRBV29-1 with TRBJ2-5, with 9 bases matching TRBD2. The J call could be wrong; TRBJ2-7 is a better fit for the DNA end. Germline V gives CDR1 SQVTM, CDR2 ANQGSEA. CDR3 size: 14 residues. CDR3 DNA sequence: TGCAGCGTTCGAGTACTAGCGGGTTCATACGAGCAGTACTTC. Its protein product is CSVRVLAGSYEQYF.

The CDR3 bases are TGTGCCATCAGTGAGCCGGGACACGTGAACACTGAAGCTTTCTTT. This codes for CAISEPGHVNTEAFF. V is TRBV10-3 and J is TRBJ1-1, with a possible D match to TRBD1 (6 bases). Per the germline V gene, CDR1 is ENHRY and CDR2 is SYGVKD. This CDR3 has 15 amino acids. V was pared by 2 bases and J by 0 bases, with 10 bases between.

The table lists this clonotype with a few counts. The genes are TRBV6-2 or TRBV6-3 and TRBJ2-1; TRBD2 matches 13 bases. The germline V gene encodes CDR1 MNHEY and CDR2 SVGEGT. J was trimmed by 13 bases and V by 6 bases; bases with no gene match: 6. This CDR3 region has 13 residues. Here the CDR3 reads CASSPLAGGIQFF. Here the CDR3 DNA reads TGTGCCAGCAGCCCACTAGCGGGAGGGATACAGTTCTTC.

This clonotype has ten or more counts. V gene TRBV27 combines with J gene TRBJ2-1, with 10 bases lining up with TRBD2. CDR1 is MNHEY, CDR2 SMNVEV, per germline (reference sequence). This CDR3 is built from 16 residues. Trimming at V came to 0 bases and at J to 1 base, leaving 0 bases not matched to a gene. Here the CDR3 reads CASSLSAGGSYNEQFF. CDR3 in DNA: TGTGCCAGCAGTTTATCAGCGGGGGGGTCCTACAATGAGCAGTTCTTC.

The J gene is TRBJ1-4, the V gene TRBV28, with D possibly being TRBD1 (6 bases). Germline CDR1 MDHEN, CDR2 SYDVKM. The CDR3 consists of 12 residues. Deletions cut 7 bases from V and 8 bases from J, with 11 bases between. Here the CDR3 DNA reads TGTGCCAGCACCCTCAGGGGAGAAAAACTGTTTTTT. Its translation: CASTLRGEKLFF.

The chain has TRBV7-2 and TRBJ1-5, with D perhaps matching TRBD1 (5 bases). CDR3 length: 15 residues. V gave up 5 bases and J gave up 6 bases, with 17 bases separating them. Germline CDR1 and CDR2: SGHTA and FQGNSA. CDR3 sequence: CASSPSRSGSQPQHF. CDR3 DNA: TGTGCCAGCAGCCCTTCACGGTCAGGGAGTCAGCCCCAGCATTTT.

This clonotype was observed a single time. The V call is TRBV29-1, the J call TRBJ2-4; no clear D. Germline CDR1 is SQVTM and CDR2 is ANQGSEA. This CDR3 is 14 amino acids long. Trimming left V 7 bases short and J 0 bases short, with 13 bases between. The CDR3 spells CSANTDLAKNIQYF. The CDR3 DNA reads as TGCAGCGCAAACACCGACTTAGCCAAAAACATTCAGTACTTC.

The chain has TRBV20-1 and TRBJ2-7, with D tentatively TRBD1 or TRBD2 (6 bases each). This CDR3 contains 15 residues. Trimming pared 3 bases from V and 7 bases from J, leaving 22 bases between. Germline assignment: CDR1 DFQATT and CDR2 SNEGSKA (reference sequence). CDR3 region: CSARGRRGLINEQYF. The DNA for the CDR3 is TGCAGTGCTAGGGGACGCAGGGGACTCATCAATGAGCAGTACTTC.

This clonotype has a handful of counts. The rearrangement uses TRBV2 and TRBJ2-1, with D unclear. CDR1 and CDR2 (germline): SNHLY, FYNNEI. This CDR3 is 16 amino acids long. V was clipped by 1 base and J by 0 bases, with 10 bases between them. CDR3 region: CASSEEAQSSYNEQFF. CDR3 coding DNA: TGTGCCAGCAGTGAAGAGGCGCAGAGCTCCTACAATGAGCAGTTCTTC.

Concerning this clonotype: A much larger clonotype is one base distant, so this may be a read error. The J gene is TRBJ1-2, the V gene TRBV7-2; a possible D gene is TRBD1 (5 bases). Germline V gene sequence: CDR1 SGHTA, CDR2 FQGNSA. The CDR3 totals 13 residues. The CDR3 region is CVSRPQGQYDYTF. In nucleotides, the CDR3 is TGTGTCAGCAGACCTCAGGGCCAGTACGACTACACCTTC.

This chain connects TRBV10-1 to TRBJ1-5, with 9 nucleotides matching TRBD1. The trim removed 6 bases at V and 4 bases at J, leaving 10 bases unmatched. Germline lookup yields CDR1 WNHNN and CDR2 SYGVQD (reference sequence). The CDR3 runs 16 residues. The CDR3 region is CASRGGTGRRNQPQHF. For the CDR3, the DNA is TGCGCCAGCAGGGGGGGGACAGGGCGAAGGAATCAGCCCCAGCATTTT.

V is TRBV21-1 and J is TRBJ2-7; TRBD1 is the table's D call, not checked against the DNA. TRBV21-1 is reported as a pseudogene. The CDR3 is 14 residues long. CDR3 amino acids: CASSKAPDNYEQYF. The DNA for the CDR3 is TGTGCCAGCAGCAAAGCACCGGACAACTACGAGCAGTACTTC.

The chain couples TRBV10-3 to TRBJ2-7; 9 bases are a match to TRBD2. The junction had 7 bases not matched to a gene; V was cut back by 6 bases and J by 4 bases. The CDR3 has 14 amino acids. CDR1 and CDR2 (germline): ENHRY, SYGVKD. The CDR3 is CAISLAGRPYEQYF. The CDR3 region has the DNA TGTGCCATCAGCCTAGCGGGGCGTCCTTACGAGCAGTACTTC.

In its sample, this clonotype was seen many times. CDR3 in DNA: TGTGCCAGCAGTGAAGCGGGGGGCGGTGACACCCAGTACTTC. Amino acids: CASSEAGGGDTQYF. The V gene is TRBV6-1, the J gene TRBJ2-5; possibly TRBD1 or TRBD2 for D (6 bases each). The ends were cut back, 0 bases at V and 8 bases at J, with 13 bases in the middle. The CDR3 is 14 amino acids. From germline, CDR1 is MNHNS and CDR2 SASEGT.

The CDR3 sequence is CASSDPTGSSYNEQFF. The CDR3 DNA follows: TGCGCCAGCAGCGATCCGACTGGGAGCTCCTACAATGAGCAGTTCTTC. The chain has TRBV4-1 and TRBJ2-1; the D gene is possibly TRBD2 (5 bases). CDR3 length: 16 residues. Trimming stripped 5 bases from V and 0 bases from J, with 14 bases between. Germline-derived CDR1 and CDR2 are MGHRA and YSYEKL.

The CDR3 DNA reads TGTGCCAGCAGCTTAGAGGAATCGTACCAAGAGACCCAGTACTTC. It is translated as CASSLEESYQETQYF. The genes are TRBV7-8 and TRBJ2-5; D gene ambiguous. CDR1 and CDR2 (germline): SGHVS, FQNEAQ. This CDR3 is built from 15 residues. V was pared by 1 base and J by 0 bases, with 9 bases between.

The genes are TRBV6-6 and TRBJ2-5; TRBD2 aligns across 9 bases. This CDR3 contains 15 residues. Germline V gives CDR1 MNHNY, CDR2 SVGAGI (reference sequence). Unmatched junction bases numbered 10, after V lost 7 bases and J lost 4 bases. The chain's CDR3 is CASKGRAGGPETQYF. The CDR3 DNA sequence: TGTGCCAGCAAAGGACGAGCGGGGGGTCCAGAGACCCAGTACTTC.

This chain uses TRBV12-3 or TRBV12-4 with TRBJ1-2; D is ambiguous. The CDR3 length is 14 residues. With 2 bases removed from V and 7 bases from J, the gap between germline ends came to 14 bases. The DNA of the CDR3 is TGTGCCAGCAGTTTATTTGTCTTTAGTCTTGGCTACACCTTC. Its translation: CASSLFVFSLGYTF.

The chain has TRBV29-1 and TRBJ2-3; 10 bases are shared with TRBD1. The length of the CDR3 is 15 residues. V dropped 5 bases and J dropped 0; count of bases not matched to a gene: 5. The germline V gene has CDR1 SQVTM and CDR2 ANQGSEA. CDR3 amino acids: CSVYGTGASTDTQYF. CDR3 DNA sequence: TGCAGCGTTTACGGGACAGGGGCCAGCACAGATACGCAGTATTTT.

The V call is TRBV27, the J call TRBJ2-1; the D gene is possibly TRBD2 (6 bases). The germline gives CDR1 MNHEY, CDR2 SMNVEV (reference sequence). There are 15 residues in the CDR3. The germline V and J ends were trimmed by 5 bases and 5 bases, with 16 bases remaining between them. In DNA form, the CDR3 reads TGTGCCAGCAGTCTTAGACTAGGACTTAACAATGAGCAGTTCTTC. Translated: CASSLRLGLNNEQFF.

This clonotype has at least ten counts. This chain joins TRBV5-1 and TRBJ1-2; the D gene is possibly TRBD1 (6 bases). Trimming took off 3 bases at V and 2 bases at J, with 11 bases between the two ends. This CDR3 comprises 14 residues. Germline V gene sequence: CDR1 SGHRS, CDR2 YFSETQ. CDR3 nucleotides: TGCGCCAGCAGCTCCGGACAGTCAAACTATGGCTACACCTTC. Translated: CASSSGQSNYGYTF.

The gene calls are TRBV7-9 and TRBJ2-5; TRBD1 or TRBD2 may be the D gene (6 bases each). The J call may be in error: the DNA end matches TRBJ2-7 better. Germline lookup yields CDR1 SEHNR and CDR2 FQNEAQ (reference sequence). The CDR3 runs to 17 residues. The CDR3 DNA is TGTGCCAGCAGCTTAATGCTGGCGCGGGACAAGATATACGAGCAGTACTTC. As protein: CASSLMLARDKIYEQYF.

The chain links TRBV29-1 to TRBJ2-5; 7 bases agree with TRBD2. Germline CDR1 reads SQVTM; CDR2 reads ANQGSEA. This CDR3 contains 15 residues. With 7 bases clipped from V and 2 bases from J, the junction kept 13 bases outside the gene matches. The chain's CDR3 is CSGGGSDKRQETQYF. CDR3 coding DNA: TGCAGCGGGGGGGGGTCAGACAAAAGACAAGAGACCCAGTACTTC.

The V gene is TRBV7-2, the J gene TRBJ1-2, with 8 bases matching TRBD1. V lost 7 bases and J lost 8; bases outside the gene matches: 15. Germline CDR1 SGHTA, CDR2 FQGNSA. The CDR3 consists of 15 residues. The CDR3 sequence: CASIAQGAGMKGYTF. CDR3 in DNA: TGTGCCAGCATCGCTCAGGGGGCAGGGATGAAAGGCTACACCTTC.

V and J are TRBV11-2 and TRBJ2-1, with D perhaps assigned TRBD1 or TRBD2 (5 bases each). The CDR3 loop spans 17 amino acids. Germline lookup yields CDR1 SGHAT and CDR2 FQNNGV. V was trimmed by 4 bases and J by 0 bases, leaving 16 bases between them. CDR3 bases: TGTGCCAGCAGCTCGCAGAGGGGAAGGAGCTCCTACAATGAGCAGTTCTTC. Amino acid sequence: CASSSQRGRSSYNEQFF.